The clone carrying this TCR beta chain has just one count. What it recognizes is unknown. This entry is derived from a study of T cells in pancreatic ductal adenocarcinoma. Libraries were prepared by immunoSEQ multiplex PCR; TCRdb keeps only in-frame clonotypes and omits some of them. This table has roughly 31,000 clones, around nine tenths appearing once. Germline V gene sequence: CDR1 LNHNV, CDR2 YYDKDF (reference sequence). The V end was cut by 1 base, the J end by 2 bases, with 9 bases between. The CDR3 consists of 14 residues. Selected pancreatic ductal adenocarcinoma patients had undergone surgery without neoadjuvant therapy. Study-wide points: Mean clonality was approximately 0.11 in tumors and 0.07 to 0.075 in blood, not significantly different. Tumor-versus-blood clonality comparisons may be biased toward lower tumor diversity.

The sequenced sample was PBMCs. The chain joins TRBV15 to TRBJ2-7, with D hard to call. The TCR sequence derives from a human donor with pancreatic ductal adenocarcinoma. CDR3 amino acids: CATSRGGQPYEQYF. The CDR3 region has the DNA TGTGCCACCAGCAGAGGTGGCCAACCCTACGAGCAGTACTTC.